The 17 T cell receptor beta chains in this list originate from one sample, sequenced in a study of technical replicates of blood from four donors. Here immunoSEQ multiplex PCR was the method, and the copy in TCRdb shows in-frame clones only, minus some. The sample lists approximately 94,000 clones, approximately 95% occurring once. Sample: T cells isolated from PBMCs. These receptors were taken from a human donor in good health.

V and J are TRBV5-1 and TRBJ2-5; possible D gene TRBD2, 6 bases. Trimming shortened V by 2 bases and J by 5 bases, and 13 bases separated the two germline ends. Germline lookup yields CDR1 SGHRS and CDR2 YFSETQ. This CDR3 spans 14 amino acids. For the CDR3, the DNA is TGCGCCAGCAGCTTTCGGAGGGTGGGGGAGACCCAGTACTTC. Translated: CASSFRRVGETQYF.

The chain is built from TRBV2 and TRBJ2-1; 16 nucleotides line up with TRBD2. This CDR3 contains 16 residues. The V and J ends lost 6 bases and 9 bases, in that order; junction bases with no gene match: 8. Germline CDR1 and CDR2: SNHLY and FYNNEI. The CDR3, as DNA: TGTGCCAGCAGGGGGACTAGCGGGAGGGCATATAGTGAGCAGTTCTTC. Its translation is CASRGTSGRAYSEQFF. The full variable domain, its missing parts supplied by reference TRBV2 and TRBJ2-1, is EPEVTQTPSHQVTQMGQEVILRCVPISNHLYFYWYRQILGQKVEFLVSFYNNEISEKSEIFDDQFSVERPDGSNFTLKIRSTKLEDSAMYFCASRGTSGRAYSEQFFGPGTRLTVL.

The V call is TRBV10-3, the J call TRBJ2-7, with TRBD1 identical over 12 bases. Germline V gene lookup returns CDR1 ENHRY and CDR2 SYGVKD. V lost 7 bases and J lost 2; bases outside the gene matches: 6. This CDR3 comprises 15 residues. The CDR3 protein is CAITLGQGAAYEQYF. The CDR3 bases are TGTGCCATCACCCTGGGACAGGGGGCCGCCTACGAGCAGTACTTC.

This clone has only one observation. Here the CDR3 reads CATNRGSTEAFF. The DNA for the CDR3 is TGTGCCACAAACAGGGGAAGCACTGAAGCTTTCTTT. V is TRBV6-5 and J is TRBJ1-1; 7 nucleotides agree with TRBD1. The V and J ends lost 10 bases and 4 bases, in that order; junction bases with no gene match: 6. There are 12 residues in the CDR3. The germline gives CDR1 MNHEY, CDR2 SVGAGI.

This rearrangement joins TRBV7-2 to TRBJ1-2; maybe TRBD1 (5 bases). Trimming left V 8 bases short and J 1 base short, with 23 bases between. Per the germline V gene, CDR1 is SGHTA and CDR2 is FQGNSA. This CDR3 has 17 amino acids. The chain's CDR3 is CASGLSPGGGNNYGYTF. The CDR3 region has the DNA TGTGCCAGCGGTCTTTCCCCTGGGGGGGGGAATAACTATGGCTACACCTTC. Together with reference TRBV7-2 and TRBJ1-2, the CDR3 gives the full variable domain: GAGVSQSPSNKVTEKGKDVELRCDPISGHTALYWYRQSLGQGLEFLIYFQGNSAPDKSGLPSDRFSAERTGGSVSTLTIQRTQQEDSAVYLCASGLSPGGGNNYGYTFGSGTRLTVV.

This chain links TRBV4-2 with TRBJ2-1, with a tentative D call TRBD2 (5 bases). The CDR3 covers 16 residues. Germline values: CDR1 LGHNA, CDR2 YNFKEQ. The V and J ends lost 0 bases and 2 bases respectively, with 11 bases between them. CDR3 residues: CASSQERVRAYNEQFF. The CDR3, as DNA: TGTGCCAGCAGCCAAGAGCGGGTTAGAGCCTACAATGAGCAGTTCTTC.

About this clone: The conserved phenylalanine or tryptophan normally closing the CDR3 is absent here, so this likely arose from a read error. It is unclear where the CDR3 begins or ends on the DNA, so no DNA is shown, and the CDR3 is as TCRdb lists it. The V and J genes are TRBV5-4 and TRBJ2-7; the table's D call TRBD2 went unverified against the DNA. CDR1 is SGHNT and CDR2 is YYREEE in the germline V gene (reference sequence). The CDR3 length is 9 residues, termini included. The CDR3: CASRLLVDS.

The chain employs TRBV18 and TRBJ2-1; 8 bases are a match to TRBD2. V gave up 0 bases and J gave up 2 bases; unmatched junction bases: 3. Germline V lookup: CDR1 KGHSH, CDR2 LQKENI. The CDR3 consists of 16 residues. CDR3 in DNA: TGTGCCAGCTCACCACCTGCGGGAGGCCCCTACAATGAGCAGTTCTTC. Translation: CASSPPAGGPYNEQFF.

The rearrangement joins TRBV2 to TRBJ1-2; weak D call: TRBD1 (5 bases). CDR3 length: 11 amino acids. Germline CDR1 and CDR2: SNHLY and FYNNEI. The ends were cut back, 10 bases at V and 4 bases at J, with 10 bases in the middle. The CDR3 DNA follows: TGTGCCACCTTCGGGGGCTATGGCTACACCTTC. Amino acids: CATFGGYGYTF.

The V call is TRBV7-9, the J call TRBJ2-1; TRBD2 might be the D (5 bases). Germline V gene sequence: CDR1 SEHNR, CDR2 FQNEAQ (reference sequence). Trimming removed 3 bases from V and 7 bases from J, with 19 bases in between. The CDR3 sequence is 16 residues long. CDR3 sequence reads: CASSFPGVTRGNEQFF. CDR3 coding DNA: TGTGCCAGCAGCTTTCCTGGTGTCACCAGAGGGAATGAGCAGTTCTTC.

The CDR3 here is CAWIGYLGGGSFYGYTF. DNA for the CDR3: TGTGCCTGGATTGGATATTTGGGGGGAGGATCTTTTTATGGCTACACCTTC. The chain uses TRBV30 and TRBJ1-2; perhaps TRBD1 as D (5 bases). The germline V gene encodes CDR1 GTSNPN and CDR2 SVGIG (reference sequence). The V end lost 4 bases, the J end lost 5 bases, and 26 bases lay between the germline ends. The CDR3 has 17 residues.

The rearrangement joins TRBV4-3 to TRBJ2-7; weak D call: TRBD1 (6 bases). This CDR3 region has 14 residues. Trimming removed 3 bases at V and 0 bases at J, with 9 bases between. CDR1 and CDR2 (germline): LGHNA, YSLEER. CDR3 protein: CASSQHRVSYEQYF. The CDR3 nucleotides read TGCGCCAGCAGCCAGCACAGGGTCTCCTACGAGCAGTACTTC.

The rearrangement links TRBV18 to TRBJ2-7, with D possibly being TRBD2 (6 bases). Germline V CDR1 and CDR2: KGHSH, LQKENI. The CDR3 covers 12 residues. The V end was cut by 4 bases, the J end by 2 bases, with 6 bases between. CDR3 nucleotides: TGTGCCAGCTCACGGGGGGCCTACGAGCAGTACTTC. Amino acid sequence: CASSRGAYEQYF. The full variable domain, completed using reference TRBV18 and TRBJ2-7, is NAGVMQNPRHLVRRRGQEARLRCSPMKGHSHVYWYRQLPEEGLKFMVYLQKENIIDESGMPKERFSAEFPKEGPSILRIQQVVRGDSAAYFCASSRGAYEQYFGPGTRLTVT.

The rearrangement links TRBV7-9 to TRBJ1-4; no definite D call. The CDR3 runs to 17 residues. Looked up from germline, CDR1 is SEHNR and CDR2 is FQNEAQ (reference sequence). Deletions cut 4 bases from V and 3 bases from J, with 18 bases between. In DNA form, the CDR3 reads TGTGCCAGCAGCTCGACTCTCTGGAGGGTGGCTAATGAAAAACTGTTTTTT. This sequence encodes CASSSTLWRVANEKLFF.

This chain uses TRBV30 with TRBJ2-2; D is ambiguous. V lost 2 bases, J lost 5 bases, and 6 bases lay in between. In germline, CDR1 is GTSNPN, CDR2 SVGIG (reference sequence). The length of the CDR3 is 12 residues. DNA of the CDR3: TGTGCCTGGAGTCCCCATACCGGGGAGCTGTTTTTT. Its translation is CAWSPHTGELFF. Filled out from reference TRBV30 and TRBJ2-2, the complete variable domain reads SQTIHQWPATLVQPVGSPLSLECTVEGTSNPNLYWYRQAAGRGLQLLFYSVGIGQISSEVPQNLSASRPQDRQFILSSKKLLLSDSGFYLCAWSPHTGELFFGEGSRLTVL.

The table lists this clone with a count of one. V is TRBV5-6 and J is TRBJ1-1; no firm D call. In germline, CDR1 is SGHDT, CDR2 YYEEEE. This CDR3 has 16 residues. Trimming removed 0 bases at V and 5 bases at J, with 17 bases between. DNA of the CDR3: TGTGCCAGCAGCTTGGGCGGTTTCGGAAGAAGAACTGAAGCTTTCTTT. Its translation is CASSLGGFGRRTEAFF.

The chain combines TRBV7-2 with TRBJ2-1; 7 bases are shared with TRBD2. CDR1 SGHTA and CDR2 FQGNSA come from the germline V gene. The CDR3 is 15 amino acids. V gave up 7 bases and J gave up 2 bases; unmatched junction bases: 8. The DNA for the CDR3 is TGTGCCAGCACCTCGGGTGGGGGGGCCTACAATGAGCAGTTCTTC. As protein: CASTSGGGAYNEQFF.